The next 31 T cell receptor beta chains were all read from a single sample in a study of T-cell reconstitution after alpha-beta-depleted transplantation in children (TCRdb year 2016). Libraries were prepared through PCR. TCRdb names Illumina HiSeq 2500 as the instrument used. TCR libraries were prepared with molecular barcoding, using unique molecular identifiers to normalize TCRbeta repertoire quantification. The public reads were reprocessed in TCRdb via fastp at Q25 and MiXCR, keeping in-frame beta chains. Identical CDR3 proteins give one entry, which carries the most common genes and DNA. The sample yields some 200,000 distinct CDR3 sequences; around 9.5% were counted once. About 6% of the sample is taken by the ten largest. Sequenced material: PBMCs from the stem cell graft donor, taken from the stem cell graft. These receptors came from a human donor who donated a stem cell graft to a child with acute lymphoblastic leukemia.

Many counts were recorded for this clonotype. This chain joins TRBV12-3 or TRBV12-4 and TRBJ1-2; no clear D gene. This CDR3 contains 13 residues. The V and J ends lost 8 bases and 2 bases respectively, with 12 bases between them. CDR3 bases: TGTGCCAGCGCGAAGCCGGCGAACTATGGCTACACCTTC. This gives the protein CASAKPANYGYTF.

In this sample, this clonotype turned up many times. This chain connects TRBV5-1 to TRBJ1-1; D unclear. Per the germline V gene, CDR1 is SGHRS and CDR2 is YFSETQ. V was pared by 0 bases and J by 1 base, with 13 bases between. CDR3 length: 16 residues. This CDR3 is CASSLADVTANTEAFF. CDR3 DNA sequence: TGCGCCAGCAGCTTGGCCGACGTTACGGCGAACACTGAAGCTTTCTTT.

The chain joins TRBV24-1 to TRBJ2-6, with 7 bases that match TRBD2. Germline loops: CDR1 KGHDR, CDR2 SFDVKD. The V and J ends lost 4 bases and 2 bases, in that order; junction bases with no gene match: 1. The CDR3 spans 15 residues. In nucleotides, the CDR3 is TGTGCCACCAGTGAGGGAGGGCCTGGGGCCAACGTCCTGACTTTC. Its protein product is CATSEGGPGANVLTF.

The rearrangement links TRBV5-1 to TRBJ1-6; 7 bases map to TRBD1. Germline-derived CDR1 and CDR2 are SGHRS and YFSETQ. The CDR3 is made up of 14 amino acids. The V and J ends lost 4 bases and 10 bases, in that order; junction bases with no gene match: 8. The CDR3 DNA sequence: TGCGCCAGCAGCCGCGAAACAGGGGAATCACCCCTCCACTTT. Protein: CASSRETGESPLHF.

This clonotype showed up just a few times. The chain joins TRBV11-2 to TRBJ1-1; D possibly corresponds to TRBD1 (5 bases). V lost 4 bases and J lost 0, with 15 bases in between. Germline loops: CDR1 SGHAT, CDR2 FQNNGV. This CDR3 region has 16 residues. CDR3 region: CASSSTGGSLNTEAFF. CDR3 DNA sequence: TGTGCCAGCAGCTCCACCGGGGGAAGCCTGAACACTGAAGCTTTCTTT. The full variable domain, with the rest looked up from reference TRBV11-2 and TRBJ1-1, is EAGVAQSPRYKIIEKRQSVAFWCNPISGHATLYWYQQILGQGPKLLIQFQNNGVVDDSQLPKDRFSAERLKGVDSTLKIQPAKLEDSAVYLCASSSTGGSLNTEAFFGQGTRLTVV.

This clonotype was seen many times. The chain has TRBV24-1 and TRBJ2-7, with 10 bases matching TRBD1. CDR1 is KGHDR, CDR2 SFDVKD, per germline. The junction had 4 bases not matched to a gene; V was cut back by 3 bases and J by 3 bases. The CDR3 spans 15 residues. CDR3 loop: CATSDPGQGDYEQYF. DNA for the CDR3: TGTGCCACCAGTGATCCCGGACAGGGGGACTACGAGCAGTACTTC.

Ten or more counts support this clonotype. The chain has TRBV20-1 and TRBJ2-7, with D hard to call. CDR1 DFQATT and CDR2 SNEGSKA come from the germline V gene (reference sequence). Trimming left V 4 bases short and J 4 bases short, with 14 bases between. CDR3 length: 13 residues. The CDR3 DNA sequence: TGCAGTGCTAATCCCGAGCTCGGATACGAGCAGTACTTC. This codes for CSANPELGYEQYF.

This clonotype was seen a handful of times. The chain couples TRBV12-3 or TRBV12-4 to TRBJ1-1; 10 bases are a match to TRBD1. This CDR3 comprises 13 residues. V shed 10 bases and J 5 bases; nucleotides not matched to a gene: 7. The CDR3 sequence is CAILTGGWTEAFF. The CDR3 DNA sequence: TGTGCCATCCTGACAGGGGGCTGGACTGAAGCTTTCTTT.

The chain employs TRBV5-6 and TRBJ1-2; D possibly corresponds to TRBD1 (6 bases). The CDR3 has 14 residues. Germline V gene lookup returns CDR1 SGHDT and CDR2 YYEEEE. Trimming took off 5 bases at V and 7 bases at J, with 18 bases between the two ends. The CDR3 loop reads CASRYGQSASGYTF. CDR3 DNA: TGTGCCAGCAGATATGGACAGTCAGCGTCTGGCTACACCTTC.

The table lists this clonotype with many counts. CDR3 loop: CASSPLAQETQYF. The CDR3 DNA reads TGTGCCAGCAGCCCTCTGGCGCAAGAGACCCAGTACTTC. The chain employs TRBV7-2 and TRBJ2-5; D is ambiguous. The CDR3 is 13 residues long. Looked up from germline, CDR1 is SGHTA and CDR2 is FQGNSA. The V and J ends lost 5 bases and 2 bases respectively, with 9 bases between them. The whole variable domain, filled in from reference TRBV7-2 and TRBJ2-5, reads GAGVSQSPSNKVTEKGKDVELRCDPISGHTALYWYRQSLGQGLEFLIYFQGNSAPDKSGLPSDRFSAERTGGSVSTLTIQRTQQEDSAVYLCASSPLAQETQYFGPGTRLLVL.

This clonotype was seen a handful of times. The chain couples TRBV30 to TRBJ2-7; D gene ambiguous. The CDR3 contains 12 residues. The germline gives CDR1 GTSNPN, CDR2 SVGIG (reference sequence). V was cut by 3 bases and J by 2 bases, with 8 bases left in between. The CDR3 region is CAWREFPYEQYF. CDR3 DNA sequence: TGTGCCTGGAGGGAATTCCCCTACGAGCAGTACTTC. Based on the CDR3 plus reference TRBV30 and TRBJ2-7, the full variable domain is SQTIHQWPATLVQPVGSPLSLECTVEGTSNPNLYWYRQAAGRGLQLLFYSVGIGQISSEVPQNLSASRPQDRQFILSSKKLLLSDSGFYLCAWREFPYEQYFGPGTRLTVT.

This clonotype was picked up many times. The chain recombines TRBV11-2 with TRBJ2-1; TRBD1 might be the D (6 bases). This CDR3 is 15 amino acids long. The V end lost 0 bases, the J end lost 6 bases, and 12 bases lay between the germline ends. Germline loops: CDR1 SGHAT, CDR2 FQNNGV. The CDR3 DNA sequence: TGTGCCAGCAGCTTAGACTCGGGACATAGCAATGAGCAGTTCTTC. Protein product: CASSLDSGHSNEQFF.

This clonotype was detected only a few times. The rearrangement uses TRBV10-3 and TRBJ1-1, with 10 bases lining up with TRBD1. Germline V gene data show CDR1 as ENHRY and CDR2 as SYGVKD. After removal of 11 bases from V and 1 base from J, the junction contained 7 bases not matched to a gene. The CDR3 has 14 amino acids. The CDR3 loop is CAVTRDRGNTEAFF. CDR3 nucleotide sequence: TGTGCCGTCACGCGGGACAGGGGGAACACTGAAGCTTTCTTT.

There are a few counts of this clonotype. This chain uses TRBV12-3 or TRBV12-4 with TRBJ1-1; D not certain. Trimming took 6 bases from V and 5 from J, leaving 7 bases between them. The CDR3 has 11 amino acids. The CDR3 loop is CASSSRTEAFF. The CDR3 DNA is TGTGCCAGCAGCTCGAGAACTGAAGCTTTCTTT.

The chain uses TRBV7-2 and TRBJ2-7, with D maybe TRBD2 (6 bases). From germline, CDR1 is SGHTA and CDR2 FQGNSA. This CDR3 is 15 amino acids long. The V gene lost 0 bases and the J gene lost 6 bases, with 15 bases spanning the gap. CDR3 coding DNA: TGTGCCAGCAGCTTAGCCCCCAGGGAGGCTGGCGAGCAGTACTTC. It yields the protein CASSLAPREAGEQYF.

The chain is built from TRBV5-1 and TRBJ2-1, with D possibly TRBD1 on 6 matching bases. The germline V gene has CDR1 SGHRS and CDR2 YFSETQ. V lost 4 bases, J lost 4 bases, and 18 bases lay in between. This CDR3 spans 16 amino acids. CDR3 sequence reads: CASSGGQQSNYNEQFF. In DNA, the CDR3 is TGCGCCAGCAGCGGTGGACAGCAATCAAATTACAATGAGCAGTTCTTC.

This clonotype was picked up a small number of times. The chain joins TRBV27 to TRBJ2-7; TRBD1 is a possible D gene (6 bases). Germline lookup yields CDR1 MNHEY and CDR2 SMNVEV (reference sequence). V shed 5 bases and J shed 3 bases, with 14 bases lying between them. The CDR3 has 14 amino acids. The CDR3 is CASSLTQGHYEQYF. The CDR3 DNA is TGTGCCAGCAGTCTTACCCAGGGACACTACGAGCAGTACTTC.

Comment on this clonotype: This could be a read error, since a much larger clone is one nucleotide away. The conserved closing phenylalanine or tryptophan is absent in this CDR3, likely reflecting a read error. The chain has TRBV15 and TRBJ1-1; D might be TRBD1 (5 bases). Per germline, CDR1 LNHNV and CDR2 YYDKDF (reference sequence). V was clipped by 0 bases and J by 11 bases, with 13 bases between them. There are 13 residues in the CDR3. The DNA for the CDR3 is TGTGCCACCAGCAGAGATTCGGGGCGGCAGGCTTTCTCT. This sequence encodes CATSRDSGRQAFS.

There are many counts of this clonotype. V gene TRBV5-1 combines with J gene TRBJ1-1; TRBD1 might be the D (6 bases). CDR1 is SGHRS and CDR2 is YFSETQ in the germline V gene. This CDR3 comprises 14 residues. V lost 1 base and J lost 2, with 9 bases in between. The CDR3 spells CASSLRTANTEAFF. Written as DNA, the CDR3 is TGCGCCAGCAGCTTGAGGACAGCAAACACTGAAGCTTTCTTT.

The sample holds many counts of this clonotype. The V gene is TRBV6-1, the J gene TRBJ1-2; 9 nucleotides agree with TRBD1. This CDR3 is 15 amino acids long. Germline V gene data show CDR1 as MNHNS and CDR2 as SASEGT. Unmatched junction bases numbered 7, after V lost 4 bases and J lost 4 bases. CDR3 region: CASSVDSTGGYGYTF. In DNA form, the CDR3 reads TGTGCCAGCAGTGTAGATTCGACAGGGGGCTATGGCTACACCTTC.

This clonotype was seen only a few times. J is TRBJ2-5 and V is TRBV12-3 or TRBV12-4, with D maybe TRBD1 (6 bases). V was shortened by 5 bases and J by 1 base, with 11 bases between the two germline ends. The CDR3 covers 14 residues. The CDR3 is CASSPRTAQETQYF. CDR3 nucleotide sequence: TGTGCCAGCAGTCCTCGGACAGCCCAAGAGACCCAGTACTTC.

This clonotype was found a few times. This chain joins TRBV11-1 and TRBJ2-2; D tentatively reads TRBD1 or TRBD2 (5 bases each). The germline V gene encodes CDR1 SGHAT and CDR2 FQDESV (reference sequence). The CDR3 spans 20 residues. V was pared by 4 bases and J by 2 bases, with 26 bases between. The CDR3 region is CASSSPDAAGTEENTGELFF. The CDR3 DNA follows: TGTGCCAGCAGCTCCCCAGACGCCGCCGGGACGGAAGAAAACACCGGGGAGCTGTTTTTT.

This clonotype was found many times. This chain links TRBV29-1 with TRBJ1-2; D gene uncertain. This CDR3 contains 11 residues. V dropped 4 bases and J dropped 6 bases, with 9 bases sitting between them. From germline, CDR1 is SQVTM and CDR2 ANQGSEA. The CDR3: CSVAMGHGYTF. The CDR3 DNA sequence: TGCAGCGTTGCCATGGGCCATGGCTACACCTTC.

This clonotype was seen repeatedly, ten times or more. This chain joins TRBV5-1 and TRBJ2-2; D may match TRBD1 or TRBD2 (5 bases each). The V end was cut by 4 bases, the J end by 1 base, with 8 bases between. In germline, CDR1 is SGHRS, CDR2 YFSETQ. The CDR3 contains 14 residues. The DNA for the CDR3 is TGCGCCAGCAGCCAGGGACGGAACACCGGGGAGCTGTTTTTT. Protein product: CASSQGRNTGELFF. Full variable domain (missing parts from reference TRBV5-1 and TRBJ2-2): KAGVTQTPRYLIKTRGQQVTLSCSPISGHRSVSWYQQTPGQGLQFLFEYFSETQRNKGNFPGRFSGRQFSNSRSEMNVSTLELGDSALYLCASSQGRNTGELFFGEGSRLTVL.

A few counts support this clonotype. This chain links TRBV10-3 with TRBJ1-5; the D gene is possibly TRBD1 (5 bases). V lost 7 bases to trimming and J lost 3 bases, with 13 bases between them. Germline CDR1 ENHRY, CDR2 SYGVKD. The CDR3 length is 14 residues. The CDR3 spells CAINFQGNNQPQHF. The DNA of the CDR3 is TGTGCCATCAATTTCCAGGGAAACAATCAGCCCCAGCATTTT.

The chain recombines TRBV12-3 or TRBV12-4 with TRBJ2-4, with D perhaps matching TRBD2 (6 bases). CDR3 size: 17 residues. Trimming removed 5 bases at V and 1 base at J, with 18 bases between. CDR3 DNA: TGTGCCAGCAGTCGGTCGGCGGGTGGAGGGGCCAAAAACATTCAGTACTTC. The encoded protein is CASSRSAGGGAKNIQYF.

There are many counts of this clonotype. The V and J genes are TRBV12-3 or TRBV12-4 and TRBJ2-7; no clear D. CDR3 size: 14 residues. V lost 5 bases and J lost 0, with 11 bases in between. CDR3 DNA sequence: TGTGCCAGCAGTCTGTTTGGCCCCTCCTACGAGCAGTACTTC. It specifies CASSLFGPSYEQYF.

The chain carries TRBV24-1 and TRBJ2-3; the match to TRBD2 covers 8 bases. V was clipped by 9 bases and J by 3 bases; unmatched bases: 7. Germline values: CDR1 KGHDR, CDR2 SFDVKD. This CDR3 region has 14 residues. The CDR3 DNA reads TGTGCCACCTCGCCCGCGGGGGGAACAGATACGCAGTATTTT. As protein: CATSPAGGTDTQYF.

This clonotype was counted at least ten times. The V gene is TRBV20-1, the J gene TRBJ2-7; D tentatively reads TRBD1 or TRBD2 (5 bases each). The CDR3 sequence is 12 residues long. V dropped 3 bases and J dropped 4 bases, with 10 bases sitting between them. Germline V gene lookup returns CDR1 DFQATT and CDR2 SNEGSKA (reference sequence). CDR3 DNA sequence: TGCAGTGCTAGGGCCAGGGAGTACGAGCAGTACTTC. Amino acid sequence: CSARAREYEQYF.

This chain uses TRBV12-3 or TRBV12-4 with TRBJ1-5; tentative D call: TRBD1 (6 bases). V was pared by 3 bases and J by 7 bases, with 13 bases between. The CDR3 runs to 14 residues. The CDR3, as DNA: TGTGCCAGCAGTTTCGGTAGGGGGGGCCAGCCCCAGCATTTT. Its translation is CASSFGRGGQPQHF.

This clonotype was observed a few times. The chain is built from TRBV27 and TRBJ2-5; D remains unclear. The CDR3 totals 15 residues. Between the trimmed V and J ends, which lost 5 bases and 5 bases, there was a span of 18 bases. Germline CDR1 reads MNHEY; CDR2 reads SMNVEV (reference sequence). In DNA, the CDR3 is TGTGCCAGCAGTGTCCGGAGACGGGTGGGGGAGACCCAGTACTTC. Residues: CASSVRRRVGETQYF.